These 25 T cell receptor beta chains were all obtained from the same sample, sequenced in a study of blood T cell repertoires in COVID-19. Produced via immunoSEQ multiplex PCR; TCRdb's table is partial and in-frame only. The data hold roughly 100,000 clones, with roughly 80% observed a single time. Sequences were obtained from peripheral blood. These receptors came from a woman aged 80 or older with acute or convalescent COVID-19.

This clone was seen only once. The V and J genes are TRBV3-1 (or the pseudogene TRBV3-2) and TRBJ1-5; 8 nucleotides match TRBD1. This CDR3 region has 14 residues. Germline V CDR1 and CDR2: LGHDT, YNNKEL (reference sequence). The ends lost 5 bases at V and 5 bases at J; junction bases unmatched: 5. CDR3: CASSGGQDYQPQHF. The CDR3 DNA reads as TGTGCCAGCAGCGGGGGACAGGATTATCAGCCCCAGCATTTT.

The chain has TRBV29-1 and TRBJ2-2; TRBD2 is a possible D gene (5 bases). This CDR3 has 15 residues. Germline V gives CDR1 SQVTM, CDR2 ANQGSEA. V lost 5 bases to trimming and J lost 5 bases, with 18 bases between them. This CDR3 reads CSVFISGVLTGELFF. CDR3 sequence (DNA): TGCAGCGTTTTTATATCCGGGGTTCTTACCGGGGAGCTGTTTTTT.

The CDR3 loop reads CASSFPGGGEQYV. CDR3 in DNA: TGTGCCAGCAGCTTCCCGGGAGGAGGCGAGCAGTACGTC. This chain joins TRBV11-2 and TRBJ2-7; 7 bases agree with TRBD2. CDR1 and CDR2 (germline): SGHAT, FQNNGV. V shed 3 bases, J shed 6 bases, and the junction held 5 bases outside the gene matches. The CDR3 spans 13 residues.

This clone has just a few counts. The CDR3 is CASSRTGAGANTGELFF. Written as DNA, the CDR3 is TGTGCCAGCAGCCGCACGGGAGCGGGAGCTAACACCGGGGAGCTGTTTTTT. The chain links TRBV3-1 (or the pseudogene TRBV3-2) to TRBJ2-2, with 8 nucleotides matching TRBD2. Germline V gene lookup returns CDR1 LGHDT and CDR2 YNNKEL (reference sequence). The CDR3 length is 17 residues. The J segment lost 2 bases and the V segment lost 4 bases, leaving 9 bases of the junction unmatched.

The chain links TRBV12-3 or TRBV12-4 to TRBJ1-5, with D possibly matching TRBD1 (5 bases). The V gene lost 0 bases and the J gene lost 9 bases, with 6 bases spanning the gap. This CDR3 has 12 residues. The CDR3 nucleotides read TGTGCCAGCAGTTTAGCAACAGGGCCCCAGCATTTT. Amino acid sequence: CASSLATGPQHF.

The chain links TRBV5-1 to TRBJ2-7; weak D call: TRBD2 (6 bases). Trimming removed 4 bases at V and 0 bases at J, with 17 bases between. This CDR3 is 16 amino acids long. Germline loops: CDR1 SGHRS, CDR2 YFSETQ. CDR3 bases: TGCGCCAGCAGCCCAGCCCGCGGGGCAGCCTCCTACGAGCAGTACTTC. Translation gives CASSPARGAASYEQYF.

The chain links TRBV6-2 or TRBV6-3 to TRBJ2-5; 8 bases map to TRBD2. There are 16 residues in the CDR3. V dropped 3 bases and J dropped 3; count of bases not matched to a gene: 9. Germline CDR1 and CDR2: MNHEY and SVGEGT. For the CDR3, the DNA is TGTGCCAGCAGTTATCAGGCGGGAGGTTCTGAAGAGACCCAGTACTTC. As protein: CASSYQAGGSEETQYF.

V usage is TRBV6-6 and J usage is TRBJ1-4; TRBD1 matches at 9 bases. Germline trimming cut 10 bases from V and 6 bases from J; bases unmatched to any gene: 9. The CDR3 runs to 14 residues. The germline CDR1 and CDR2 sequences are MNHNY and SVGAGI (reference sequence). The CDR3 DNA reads TGTGCCAACCCTCCAGGGACAGGGTATGAAAAACTGTTTTTT. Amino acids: CANPPGTGYEKLFF.

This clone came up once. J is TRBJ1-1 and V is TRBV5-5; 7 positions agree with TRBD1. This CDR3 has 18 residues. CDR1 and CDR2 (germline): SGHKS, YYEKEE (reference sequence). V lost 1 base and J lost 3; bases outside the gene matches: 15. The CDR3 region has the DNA TGTGCCAGCAGCTTGAAGGGGGCGCTGGGGGCCCCACACACTGAAGCTTTCTTT. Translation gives CASSLKGALGAPHTEAFF.

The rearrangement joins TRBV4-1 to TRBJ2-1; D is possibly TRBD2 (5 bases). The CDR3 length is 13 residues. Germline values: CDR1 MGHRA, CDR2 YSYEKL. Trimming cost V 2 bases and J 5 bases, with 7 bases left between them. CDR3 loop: CASSQHGDNEQFF. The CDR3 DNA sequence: TGCGCCAGCAGCCAACACGGGGACAATGAGCAGTTCTTC.

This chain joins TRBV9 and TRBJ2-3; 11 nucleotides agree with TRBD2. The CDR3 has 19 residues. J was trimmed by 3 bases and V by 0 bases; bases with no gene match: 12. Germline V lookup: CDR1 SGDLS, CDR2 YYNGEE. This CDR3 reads CASSVASKGASGRTDTQYF. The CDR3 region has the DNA TGTGCCAGCAGCGTAGCTTCTAAGGGGGCTAGCGGGAGGACAGATACGCAGTATTTT.

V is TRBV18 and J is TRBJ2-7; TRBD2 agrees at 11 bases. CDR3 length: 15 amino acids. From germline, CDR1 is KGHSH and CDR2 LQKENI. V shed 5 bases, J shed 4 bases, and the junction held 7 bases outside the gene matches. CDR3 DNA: TGTGCCAGCTCAATAACTAGCGGGAGAAATTACGAGCAGTACTTC. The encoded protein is CASSITSGRNYEQYF.

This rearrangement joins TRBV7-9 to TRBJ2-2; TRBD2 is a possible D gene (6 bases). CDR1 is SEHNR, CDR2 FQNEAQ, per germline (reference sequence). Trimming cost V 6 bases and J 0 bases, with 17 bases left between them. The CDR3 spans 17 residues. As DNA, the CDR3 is TGTGCCAGCAGTTTGACTAGAGGGATTTCGAACACCGGGGAGCTGTTTTTT. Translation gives CASSLTRGISNTGELFF.

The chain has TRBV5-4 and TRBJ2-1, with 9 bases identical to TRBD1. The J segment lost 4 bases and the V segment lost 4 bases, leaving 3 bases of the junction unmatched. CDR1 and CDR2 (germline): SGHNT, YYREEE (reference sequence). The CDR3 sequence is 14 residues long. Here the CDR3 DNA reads TGTGCCAGCAGCACTGGACAGGGGTACAATGAGCAGTTCTTC. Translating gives CASSTGQGYNEQFF.

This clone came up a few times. The CDR3 DNA sequence: TGTGCTAGTGGTTTGGGGGACAGCTCCCAGGTCACAGATACGCAGTATTTT. Protein product: CASGLGDSSQVTDTQYF. This chain joins TRBV12-5 and TRBJ2-3, with 7 bases identical to TRBD1. Germline values: CDR1 LGHNT, CDR2 FRNRAP. Losses at the gene ends were 1 base for V and 2 bases for J; bases not matched to a gene: 9. The CDR3 is 17 amino acids.

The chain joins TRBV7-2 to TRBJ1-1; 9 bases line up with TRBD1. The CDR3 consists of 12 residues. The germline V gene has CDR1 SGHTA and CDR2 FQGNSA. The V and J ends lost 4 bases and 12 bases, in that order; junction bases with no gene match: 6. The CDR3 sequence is CASSSDRGGTFF. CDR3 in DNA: TGTGCCAGCAGCTCCGACAGGGGGGGAACTTTCTTT.

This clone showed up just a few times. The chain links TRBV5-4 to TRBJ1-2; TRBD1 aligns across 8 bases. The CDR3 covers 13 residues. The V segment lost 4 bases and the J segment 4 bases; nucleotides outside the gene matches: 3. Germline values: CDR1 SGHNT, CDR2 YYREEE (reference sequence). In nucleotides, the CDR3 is TGTGCCAGCAGCCGGGACAGGTCCTATGGCTACACCTTC. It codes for CASSRDRSYGYTF.

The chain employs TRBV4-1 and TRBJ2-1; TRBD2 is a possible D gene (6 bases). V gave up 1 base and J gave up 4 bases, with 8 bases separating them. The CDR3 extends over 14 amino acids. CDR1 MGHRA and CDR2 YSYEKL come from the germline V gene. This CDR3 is CASSQAGTYNEQFF. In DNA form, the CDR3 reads TGCGCCAGCAGCCAAGCTGGGACTTACAATGAGCAGTTCTTC.

The CDR3 DNA sequence: TGTGCCAGCAGTTTCGAGGGGGCAGGCCAAGAGACCCAGTACTTC. It is translated as CASSFEGAGQETQYF. V and J are TRBV28 and TRBJ2-5; 7 nucleotides line up with TRBD1. Trimming took 3 bases from V and 1 from J; bases not matched to a gene: 5. The germline gives CDR1 MDHEN, CDR2 SYDVKM. The CDR3 covers 15 residues.

CDR3 in amino acids: CATSDTGSGNTIYF. CDR3 bases: TGTGCCACCAGTGATACAGGCTCTGGAAACACCATATATTTT. This chain uses TRBV24-1 with TRBJ1-3, with D perhaps TRBD1 (5 bases). V shed 3 bases and J shed 0 bases, with 5 bases lying between them. The germline V gene encodes CDR1 KGHDR and CDR2 SFDVKD. The CDR3 is 14 residues long.

The CDR3 nucleotides read TGCGCCAGCAGCCCAGGGGCGGTCACAGATACGCAGTATTTT. Translated: CASSPGAVTDTQYF. The rearrangement joins TRBV5-1 to TRBJ2-3, with a tentative D call TRBD1 (6 bases). V lost 4 bases and J lost 2, with 11 bases in between. The CDR3 runs to 14 residues. Germline values: CDR1 SGHRS, CDR2 YFSETQ.

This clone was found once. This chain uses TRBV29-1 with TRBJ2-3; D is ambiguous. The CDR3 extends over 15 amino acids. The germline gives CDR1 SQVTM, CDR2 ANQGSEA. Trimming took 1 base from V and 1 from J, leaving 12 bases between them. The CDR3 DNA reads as TGCAGCGTTGAAGCTCGAGGTCTCGGCACAGATACGCAGTATTTT. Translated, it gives CSVEARGLGTDTQYF.

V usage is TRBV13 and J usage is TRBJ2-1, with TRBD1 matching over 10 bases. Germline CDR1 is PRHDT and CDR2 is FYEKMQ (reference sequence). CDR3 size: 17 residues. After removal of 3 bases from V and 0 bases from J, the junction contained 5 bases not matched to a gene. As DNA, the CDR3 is TGTGCCAGCAGCTTTTTGACAGGGGGCCCCTCCTACAATGAGCAGTTCTTC. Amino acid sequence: CASSFLTGGPSYNEQFF.

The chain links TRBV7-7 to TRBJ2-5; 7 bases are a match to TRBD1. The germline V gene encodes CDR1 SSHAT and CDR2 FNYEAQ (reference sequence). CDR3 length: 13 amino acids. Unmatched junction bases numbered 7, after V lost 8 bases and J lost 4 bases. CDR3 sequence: CASQQGTGETQYF. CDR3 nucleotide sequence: TGTGCCAGCCAACAGGGGACGGGAGAGACCCAGTACTTC.

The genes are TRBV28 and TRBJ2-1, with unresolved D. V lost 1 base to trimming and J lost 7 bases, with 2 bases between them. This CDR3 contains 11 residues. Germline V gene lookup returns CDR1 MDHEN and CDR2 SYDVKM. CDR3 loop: CASSLSNEQFF. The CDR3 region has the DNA TGTGCCAGCAGTTTATCGAATGAGCAGTTCTTC.